This TCR beta chain was documented in a study of T cell responses to AZD1222 COVID-19 vaccine. Using immunoSEQ multiplex PCR, the repertoire was profiled, and TCRdb retains in-frame clones only, with some absent. The table shows about 150,000 clones, with about 91% occurring only once. This CDR3 region has 16 residues. Germline CDR1 reads MNHNY; CDR2 reads SVGAGI (reference sequence). Trimming removed 6 bases from V and 5 bases from J, with 22 bases in between. This chain joins TRBV6-6 and TRBJ1-1, with D perhaps TRBD1 (5 bases). This sequence was found in an adult in good health. Here the sequenced sample was peripheral blood, taken on day 0 of AZD1222 vaccination. This chain's CDR3 is CASRPGTDNPRTEAFF. In DNA, the CDR3 is TGTGCCAGCAGACCCGGGACGGATAACCCGAGGACTGAAGCTTTCTTT.